These 4 T cell receptor beta chains share one sample of origin, sequenced in a study of cytomegalovirus exposure and HLA in healthy donors. With 60 Vbeta and 13 Jbeta primers, the PCR was carried out. TCRdb's copy holds only in-frame clones and misses some; the assay was immunoSEQ multiplex PCR. The top ten clones hold 1% of a sample with about 160,000 clones, around 85% of them seen once. Sequencing input: PBMCs. The source of these receptors is a boy under 10 years old in good health and CMV-seronegative.

This clone was observed once. The CDR3 spells CASSLVFGAVRPPYEQYF. CDR3 coding DNA: TGCGCCAGCAGCTTGGTGTTCGGCGCGGTGCGCCCCCCCTACGAGCAGTACTTC. The chain employs TRBV5-1 and TRBJ2-7; no reliable D call. Germline lookup yields CDR1 SGHRS and CDR2 YFSETQ. V lost 0 bases and J lost 2, with 21 bases in between. This CDR3 is built from 18 residues.

The chain couples TRBV7-6 to TRBJ2-3, with TRBD1 matching 8 bases. V lost 4 bases, J lost 4 bases, and 10 bases stayed unmatched. The length of the CDR3 is 16 residues. The germline CDR1 and CDR2 sequences are SGHVS and FNYEAQ. Here the CDR3 reads CASSSEGDRLADTQYF. CDR3 nucleotides: TGTGCCAGCAGCTCGGAGGGGGACAGGCTGGCAGATACGCAGTATTTT.

The chain recombines TRBV6-6 with TRBJ1-6; D unclear. This CDR3 is 14 amino acids long. V shed 1 base and J shed 5 bases, with 6 bases lying between them. In germline, CDR1 is MNHNY, CDR2 SVGAGI (reference sequence). The CDR3 bases are TGTGCCAGCAGTTACTGGGCGAATAATTCACCCCTCCACTTT. As protein: CASSYWANNSPLHF.

V is TRBV29-1 and J is TRBJ1-2; TRBD1 matches at 7 bases. This CDR3 has 13 residues. The V and J ends lost 6 bases and 5 bases, in that order; junction bases with no gene match: 9. Per the germline V gene, CDR1 is SQVTM and CDR2 is ANQGSEA. CDR3 protein: CSVPLTGPYGYTF. CDR3 DNA sequence: TGCAGCGTCCCCCTGACAGGGCCTTATGGCTACACCTTC.